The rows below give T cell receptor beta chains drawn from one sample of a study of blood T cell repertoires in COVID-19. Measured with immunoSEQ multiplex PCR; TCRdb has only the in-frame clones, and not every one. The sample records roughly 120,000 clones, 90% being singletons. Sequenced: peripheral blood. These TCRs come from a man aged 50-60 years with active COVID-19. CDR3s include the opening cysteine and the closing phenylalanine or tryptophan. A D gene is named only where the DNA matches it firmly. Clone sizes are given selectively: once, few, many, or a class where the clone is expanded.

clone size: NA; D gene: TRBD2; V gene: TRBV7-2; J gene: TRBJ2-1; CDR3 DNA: TGTGCCAGCAGCTCAGGCCTAGCGGGGGGATACAATGAGCAGTTCTTC; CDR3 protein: CASSSGLAGGYNEQFF
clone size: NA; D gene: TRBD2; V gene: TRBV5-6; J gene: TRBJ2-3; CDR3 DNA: TGTGCCAGCAGCCTACGGACTAGCGGGGGAAGGGATACGCAGTATTTT; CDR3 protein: CASSLRTSGGRDTQYF
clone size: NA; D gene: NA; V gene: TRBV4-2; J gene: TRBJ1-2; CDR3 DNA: TGTGCCAGCAGCCAAAATCCGGGGTATGGCTACACCTTC; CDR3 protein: CASSQNPGYGYTF
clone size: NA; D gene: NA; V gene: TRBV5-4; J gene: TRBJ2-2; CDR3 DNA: TGTGCCAGCAGCTTGGGAGGTATTGGCGGGGAGCTGTTTTTT; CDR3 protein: CASSLGGIGGELFF
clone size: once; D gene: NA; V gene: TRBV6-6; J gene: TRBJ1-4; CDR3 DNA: TGTGCCAGCAGCAAGGCCGGGGAAAAACTGTTTTTT; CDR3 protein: CASSKAGEKLFF
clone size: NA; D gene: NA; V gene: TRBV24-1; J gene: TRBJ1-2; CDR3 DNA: TGTGCCACCAGTGATCGGGGGAAGGGCTACACCTTC; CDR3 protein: CATSDRGKGYTF
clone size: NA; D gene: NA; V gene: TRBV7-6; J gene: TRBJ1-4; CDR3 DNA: TGTGCCAGCTCCGGGCTGAGGGGGACCCTGTCTAATGAAAAACTGTTTTTT; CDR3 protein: CASSGLRGTLSNEKLFF
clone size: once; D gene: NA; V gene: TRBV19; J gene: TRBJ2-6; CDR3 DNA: TGTGCCAGTAGGACGACGTACAGGGTTGGGGCCAACGTCCTGACTTTC; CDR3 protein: CASRTTYRVGANVLTF
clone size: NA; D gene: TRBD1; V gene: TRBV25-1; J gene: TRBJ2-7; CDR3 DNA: TGTGCCAGCAGCGGACAAGCCGGGACAGGGTCCTACGAGCAGTACTTC; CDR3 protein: CASSGQAGTGSYEQYF
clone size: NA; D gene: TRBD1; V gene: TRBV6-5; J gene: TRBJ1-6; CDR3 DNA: TGTGCCAGCAGTTACTCGAGGGGACAGGTGAATTCACCCCTCCACTTT; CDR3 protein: CASSYSRGQVNSPLHF
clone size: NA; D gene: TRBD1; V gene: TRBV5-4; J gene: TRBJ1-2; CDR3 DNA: TGTGCCAGCAGCCTCGGACAGGAACAAAATGGCTACACCTTC; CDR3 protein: CASSLGQEQNGYTF
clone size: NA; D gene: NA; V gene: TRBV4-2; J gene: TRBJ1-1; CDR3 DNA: TGTGCCAGCAGCCAAGATACCGGGAACACTGAAGCTTTCTTT; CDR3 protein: CASSQDTGNTEAFF
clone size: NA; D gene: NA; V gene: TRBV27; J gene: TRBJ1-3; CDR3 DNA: TGTGCCAGCTCGACAGGTGCTGGAAACACCATATATTTT; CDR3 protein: CASSTGAGNTIYF
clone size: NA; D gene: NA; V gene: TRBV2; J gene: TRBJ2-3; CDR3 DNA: TGTGCCAGCAGCCCCGGACAGACTAGCACAGATACGCAGTATTTT; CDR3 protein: CASSPGQTSTDTQYF
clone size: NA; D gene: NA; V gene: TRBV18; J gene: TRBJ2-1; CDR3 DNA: TGTGCCAGCTCGACGGATCCTAGTAATGAGCAGTTCTTC; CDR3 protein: CASSTDPSNEQFF
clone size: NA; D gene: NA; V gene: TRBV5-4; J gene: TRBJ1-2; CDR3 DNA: TGTGCCAGCAGCTTGGCAGGGCCCTCGGGCTATGGCTACACCTTC; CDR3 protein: CASSLAGPSGYGYTF
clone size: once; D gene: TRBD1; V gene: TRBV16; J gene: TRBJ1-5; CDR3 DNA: TGTGCCAGCAGAGGACAGGGCCATCAGCCCCAGCATTTT; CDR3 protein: CASRGQGHQPQHF
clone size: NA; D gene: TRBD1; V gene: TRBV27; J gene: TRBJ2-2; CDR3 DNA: TGTGCCAGCAGTTTAAAAGGGACAGGGGCCATCTCGAACACCGGGGAGCTGTTTTTT; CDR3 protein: CASSLKGTGAISNTGELFF
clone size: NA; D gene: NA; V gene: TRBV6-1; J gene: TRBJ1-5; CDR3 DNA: TGTGCCAGCAGTGCGGGGGAGGGGGGCGGCAATCAGCCCCAGCATTTT; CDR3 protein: CASSAGEGGGNQPQHF
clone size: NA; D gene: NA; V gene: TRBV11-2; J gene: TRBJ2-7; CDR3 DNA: TGTGCCAGCAGCCAACGAAGGGACAGCGGACTAGCTTTTCCCTACGAGCAGTACTTC; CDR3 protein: CASSQRRDSGLAFPYEQYF
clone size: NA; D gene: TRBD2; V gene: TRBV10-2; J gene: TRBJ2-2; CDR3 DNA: TGCGCCAGCAGACTAGCGGAGAACACCGGGGAGCTGTTTTTT; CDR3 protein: CASRLAENTGELFF
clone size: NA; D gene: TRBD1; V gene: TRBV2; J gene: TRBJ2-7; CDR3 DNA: TGTGCCAGCAGTGCCGAGGTACAGGGGGGATACGAGCAGTACTTC; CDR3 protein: CASSAEVQGGYEQYF
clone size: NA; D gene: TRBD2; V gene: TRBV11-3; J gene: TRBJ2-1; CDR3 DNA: TGTGCCAGCAGCTTCCGACTAGCGGAATACAATGAGCAGTTCTTC; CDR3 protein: CASSFRLAEYNEQFF
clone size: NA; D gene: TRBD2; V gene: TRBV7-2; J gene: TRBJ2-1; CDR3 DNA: TGTGCCAGCAGCTTACAGCGGGGGGGCCTCCATGAGCAGTTCTTC; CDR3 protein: CASSLQRGGLHEQFF